This T cell receptor beta chain was sequenced in a study of cytomegalovirus exposure and HLA in healthy donors. On this clone itself: Antigen: not known.

Trimming took 0 bases from V and 5 from J; bases not matched to a gene: 10. The germline CDR1 and CDR2 sequences are ENHRY and SYGVKD. CDR3 length: 17 amino acids. Study results and limitations: According to reports, the classifier identified cytomegalovirus status with high specificity and sensitivity.

The assay was immunoSEQ multiplex PCR, and TCRdb's table has in-frame clones only and misses some. Among tens of thousands of clones listed, approximately 93% were seen once. The rearrangement links TRBV10-3 to TRBJ1-1, with 9 nucleotides matching TRBD1. Specimen: PBMCs. This clonotype was obtained from a woman aged 18-30 years in good health and CMV-seronegative. CDR3 residues: CAISESTGGLEGTEAFF. CDR3 bases: TGTGCCATCAGTGAGTCTACAGGGGGCTTAGAGGGTACTGAAGCTTTCTTT.